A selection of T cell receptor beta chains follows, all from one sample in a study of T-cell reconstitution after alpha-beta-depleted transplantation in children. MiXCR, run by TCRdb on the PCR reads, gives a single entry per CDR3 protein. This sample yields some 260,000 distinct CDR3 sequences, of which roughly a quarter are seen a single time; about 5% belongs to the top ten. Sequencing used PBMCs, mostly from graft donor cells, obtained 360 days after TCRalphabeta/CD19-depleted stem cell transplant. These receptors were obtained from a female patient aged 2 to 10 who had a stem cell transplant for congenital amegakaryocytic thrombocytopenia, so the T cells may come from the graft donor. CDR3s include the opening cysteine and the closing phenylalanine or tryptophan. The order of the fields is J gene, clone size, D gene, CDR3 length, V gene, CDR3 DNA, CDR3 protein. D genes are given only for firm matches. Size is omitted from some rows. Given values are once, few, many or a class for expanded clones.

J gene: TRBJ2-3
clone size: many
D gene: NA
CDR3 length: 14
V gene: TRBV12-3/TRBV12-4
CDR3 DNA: TGTGCCAGCAGTCCGCGGCAGGGGACAGATACGCAGTATTTT
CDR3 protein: CASSPRQGTDTQYF

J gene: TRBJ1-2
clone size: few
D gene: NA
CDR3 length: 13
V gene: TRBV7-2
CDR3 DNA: TGTGCCAGCAGCTTAAATCCAGGGTATGGCTACACCTTC
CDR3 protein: CASSLNPGYGYTF

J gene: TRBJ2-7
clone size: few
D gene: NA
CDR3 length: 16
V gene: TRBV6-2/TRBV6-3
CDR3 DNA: TGTGCCAGCAGTTACTCCACCGGTTTCACGCTCTACGAGCAGTACTTC
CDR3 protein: CASSYSTGFTLYEQYF

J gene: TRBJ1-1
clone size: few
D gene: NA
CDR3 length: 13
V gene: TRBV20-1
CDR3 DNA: TGCAGTGCTAGAGAGGGCCACAACACTGAAGCTTTCTTT
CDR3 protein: CSAREGHNTEAFF

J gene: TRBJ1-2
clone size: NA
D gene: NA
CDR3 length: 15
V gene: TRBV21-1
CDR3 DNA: TGTGCCAGCAGCAACGTGCTAGGGGGACACTATGGCTACACCTTC
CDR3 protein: CASSNVLGGHYGYTF

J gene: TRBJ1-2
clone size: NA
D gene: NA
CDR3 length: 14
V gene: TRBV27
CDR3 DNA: TGTGCCAGCAGTCCCCCAGGGGTATTGACTGGCTACACCTTC
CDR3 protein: CASSPPGVLTGYTF

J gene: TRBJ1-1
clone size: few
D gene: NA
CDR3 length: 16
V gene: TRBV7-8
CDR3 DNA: TGTGCCAGCAGTTTAGTCGAGGTTGGGGCGAACACTGAAGCTTTCTTT
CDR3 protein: CASSLVEVGANTEAFF

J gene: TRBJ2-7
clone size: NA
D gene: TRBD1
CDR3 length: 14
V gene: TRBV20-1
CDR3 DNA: TGCAGTGCTAGTGACAGGGGGATCTCCTACGAGCAGTACTTC
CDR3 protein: CSASDRGISYEQYF

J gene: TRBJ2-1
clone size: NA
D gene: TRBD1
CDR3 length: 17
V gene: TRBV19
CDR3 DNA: TGTGCCAGTAGTATATTGCCCGGGACAGGCCCCTACAATGAGCAGTTCTTC
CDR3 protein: CASSILPGTGPYNEQFF

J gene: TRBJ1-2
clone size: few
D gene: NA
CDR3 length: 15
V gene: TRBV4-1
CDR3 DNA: TGCGCCAGCAGCCAAGATGGGCAGGGGACGCGTGGCTACACCTTC
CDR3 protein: CASSQDGQGTRGYTF

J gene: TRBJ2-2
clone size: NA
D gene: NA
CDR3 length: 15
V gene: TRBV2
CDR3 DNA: TGTGCCAGCAGGATCGGCGGGGCCTCCACCGGGGAGCTGTTTTTT
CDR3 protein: CASRIGGASTGELFF

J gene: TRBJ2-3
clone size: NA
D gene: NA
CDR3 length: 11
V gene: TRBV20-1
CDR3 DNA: TGCAGTGCTAGTATCGGTCACACGCAGTATTTT
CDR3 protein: CSASIGHTQYF

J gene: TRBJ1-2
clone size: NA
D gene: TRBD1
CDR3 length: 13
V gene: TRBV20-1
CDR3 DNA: TGCAGTGCTAGCCTAATGACAGGGGACGGCTACACCTTC
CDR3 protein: CSASLMTGDGYTF

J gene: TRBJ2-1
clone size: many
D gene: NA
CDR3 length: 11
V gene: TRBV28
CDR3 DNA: TGTGCCACCTATGGTTTGAATGAGCAGTTCTTC
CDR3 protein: CATYGLNEQFF

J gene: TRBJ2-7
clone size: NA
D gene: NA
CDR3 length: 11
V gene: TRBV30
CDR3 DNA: TGTGCCTGGAACAAAGAATACGAGCAGTACTTC
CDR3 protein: CAWNKEYEQYF

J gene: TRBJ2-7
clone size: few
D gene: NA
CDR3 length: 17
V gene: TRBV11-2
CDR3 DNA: TGTGCCAGCAGCTTCAATCCTGGGGACGCAGTTAACTACGAGCAGTACTTC
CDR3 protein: CASSFNPGDAVNYEQYF

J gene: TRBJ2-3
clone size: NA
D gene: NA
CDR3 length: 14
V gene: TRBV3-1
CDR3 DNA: TGTGCCAGCAGCCGGGAGACCACCACAGATACGCAGTATTTT
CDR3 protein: CASSRETTTDTQYF

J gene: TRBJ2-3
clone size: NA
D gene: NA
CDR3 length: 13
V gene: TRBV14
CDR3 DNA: TGTGCCAGCGGCTACAGAGGCACAGATACGCAGTATTTT
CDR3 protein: CASGYRGTDTQYF

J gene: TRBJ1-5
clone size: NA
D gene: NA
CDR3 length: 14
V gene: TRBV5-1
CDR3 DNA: TGCGCCAGCAGCTTGGGTGACACCAATCAGCCCCAGCATTTT
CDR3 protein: CASSLGDTNQPQHF

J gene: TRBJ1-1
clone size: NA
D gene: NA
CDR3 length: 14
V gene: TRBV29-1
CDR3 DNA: TGCAGCGTTGGGGGCCGGATGTGGGGCACTGAAGCTTTCTTT
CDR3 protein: CSVGGRMWGTEAFF

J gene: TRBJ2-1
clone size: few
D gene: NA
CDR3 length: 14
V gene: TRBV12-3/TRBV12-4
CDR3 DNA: TGTGCCAGCAGGCTCAACGCAGGGGCAGTTGAGCAGTTCTTC
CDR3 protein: CASRLNAGAVEQFF

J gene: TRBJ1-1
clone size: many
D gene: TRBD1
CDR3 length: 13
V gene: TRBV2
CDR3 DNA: TGTGCCAGCATGGGACAGGGAAGAGTTGAAGCTTTCTTT
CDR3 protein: CASMGQGRVEAFF

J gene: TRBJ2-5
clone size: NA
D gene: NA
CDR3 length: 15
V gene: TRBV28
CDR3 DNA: TGTGCCAGCAGCTCCCCCCCATGGGTGGTGGAGACCCAGTACTTC
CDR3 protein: CASSSPPWVVETQYF

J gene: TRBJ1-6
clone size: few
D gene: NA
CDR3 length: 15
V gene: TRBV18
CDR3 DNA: TGTGCCAGCTCCCCCGCGAAGCAGGACAATTCACCCCTCCACTTT
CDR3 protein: CASSPAKQDNSPLHF

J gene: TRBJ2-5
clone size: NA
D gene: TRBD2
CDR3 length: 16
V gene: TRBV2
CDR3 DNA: TGTGCCAGCAGAGGCCCCTTAGCGGGGGGGCAAGAGACCCAGTACTTC
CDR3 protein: CASRGPLAGGQETQYF